These 25 T cell receptor beta chains share one sample of origin, sequenced in a study of identical twins. Via MiXCR, TCRdb re-called the 5' RACE reads, giving one row per CDR3 protein. The sample lists roughly 290,000 distinct CDR3 sequences, just under 9.5% occurring once. This same sample was also taken into another study, of yellow fever vaccine responses in identical twins.

Sequenced input: CD8+ T cells sorted from blood. Every receptor here comes from a woman younger than 35 in good health.

In this sample, this clonotype turned up many times. V usage is TRBV4-2 and J usage is TRBJ1-1; no clear D. Trimming took 0 bases from V and 6 from J, leaving 5 bases between them. This CDR3 spans 12 amino acids. The germline gives CDR1 LGHNA, CDR2 YNFKEQ. CDR3 sequence: CASSQDSPEAFF. CDR3 DNA: TGTGCCAGCAGCCAAGATTCTCCTGAAGCTTTCTTT.

There are a few counts of this clonotype. This sequence joins TRBV18 and TRBJ2-1, with TRBD2 matching 7 bases. Germline CDR1 and CDR2: KGHSH and LQKENI. The CDR3 totals 17 residues. Germline trimming cut 8 bases from V and 10 bases from J; bases unmatched to any gene: 23. The CDR3 spells CASHPPQRDSKVWEQFF. In DNA, the CDR3 is TGTGCCAGCCACCCACCCCAGCGGGACTCCAAAGTCTGGGAGCAGTTCTTC.

Ten or more counts support this clonotype. The chain uses TRBV28 and TRBJ2-1, with a possible D match to TRBD1 (5 bases). CDR3 length: 17 residues. V lost 1 base and J 0 bases, leaving 13 bases between the germline ends. Germline V CDR1 and CDR2: MDHEN, SYDVKM. The CDR3 bases are TGTGCCAGCAGTTTATTAGACAGATTTAGCTCCTACAATGAGCAGTTCTTC. Protein: CASSLLDRFSSYNEQFF.

This sequence joins TRBV20-1 and TRBJ2-7; TRBD2 agrees at 8 bases. This CDR3 is built from 19 residues. CDR1 and CDR2 from the germline V gene are DFQATT and SNEGSKA (reference sequence). The V gene end was trimmed by 0 bases and the J gene end by 1 base; junction bases not matched to a gene: 17. The CDR3 DNA follows: TGCAGTGCTAGAGATTCTGCCTCTAGCGGGCACCTAGGGTCCTACGAGCAGTACTTC. Its protein product is CSARDSASSGHLGSYEQYF.

This chain connects TRBV27 to TRBJ2-3; the D gene is possibly TRBD1 (5 bases). V dropped 0 bases and J dropped 5 bases, with 15 bases sitting between them. Germline V CDR1 and CDR2: MNHEY, SMNVEV (reference sequence). CDR3 length: 16 residues. In DNA form, the CDR3 reads TGTGCCAGCAGTTTATCTTCAGGGCTGAAAATAGATACGCAGTATTTT. Protein sequence: CASSLSSGLKIDTQYF.

The sample holds many counts of this clonotype. This chain joins TRBV12-3 or TRBV12-4 and TRBJ2-4, with D possibly being TRBD2 (6 bases). V lost 5 bases, J lost 9 bases, and 14 bases lay in between. CDR3 length equals 13 residues. The CDR3 is CASSPTGSGIQYF. The CDR3 DNA reads as TGTGCCAGCAGTCCGACGGGTAGCGGCATTCAGTACTTC.

This clonotype was detected many times. The chain joins TRBV29-1 to TRBJ1-2; D not resolved. The CDR3 sequence is 11 residues long. V lost 4 bases to trimming and J lost 4 bases, with 7 bases between them. Germline V gene lookup returns CDR1 SQVTM and CDR2 ANQGSEA. Here the CDR3 reads CSVAGIYGYTF. The CDR3 DNA is TGCAGCGTTGCCGGGATCTATGGCTACACCTTC.

This chain uses TRBV7-3 with TRBJ2-1; D might be TRBD2 (5 bases). V was shortened by 1 base and J by 4 bases, with 11 bases between the two germline ends. Germline lookup yields CDR1 SGHTA and CDR2 FQGTGA. This CDR3 contains 15 residues. CDR3 amino acids: CASSLNRGIYNEQFF. CDR3 DNA: TGTGCCAGCAGCTTAAATAGAGGGATTTACAATGAGCAGTTCTTC.

The rearrangement links TRBV11-1 to TRBJ1-4, with D perhaps matching TRBD1 (5 bases). CDR1 is SGHAT and CDR2 is FQDESV in the germline V gene (reference sequence). The CDR3 is made up of 19 amino acids. Trimming took off 4 bases at V and 7 bases at J, with 28 bases between the two ends. CDR3 protein: CASSSYRTEQVSSVEKLFF. CDR3 nucleotides: TGTGCCAGCAGCTCCTACCGGACGGAACAGGTCAGCAGCGTTGAAAAACTGTTTTTT.

Of note for this clonotype: A much larger clonotype is one base distant, so this may be a read error. V gene TRBV20-1 combines with J gene TRBJ2-3; 11 bases fit TRBD2. The CDR3 totals 15 residues. Germline V CDR1 and CDR2: DFQATT, SNEGSKA (reference sequence). CDR3: CSALSTSGGTNTQYF. In DNA form, the CDR3 reads TGCAGTGCGCTATCTACTAGCGGGGGCACAAATACGCAGTATTTT.

The CDR3 sequence is CASSQERPGLAGGSLEETQYF. CDR3 nucleotide sequence: TGCGCCAGCAGTCAAGAAAGACCGGGACTAGCGGGGGGGTCCCTTGAAGAGACCCAGTACTTC. The rearrangement joins TRBV23-1 to TRBJ2-5, with 16 bases identical to TRBD2. TRBV23-1 belongs to the ORF category, with a function that is uncertain. V was pared by 2 bases and J by 3 bases, with 15 bases of the junction left unmatched. The CDR3 has 21 amino acids.

This clonotype was found a few times. V usage is TRBV2 and J usage is TRBJ2-3, with a weak D call TRBD1 (6 bases). The CDR3 has 16 residues. V was clipped by 6 bases and J by 5 bases, with 21 bases between them. CDR1 SNHLY and CDR2 FYNNEI come from the germline V gene. The CDR3 is CASSDWTVRQGDTQYF. As DNA, the CDR3 is TGTGCCAGCAGCGACTGGACAGTACGCCAGGGAGATACGCAGTATTTT.

This clonotype was observed at least ten times. V is TRBV4-3 and J is TRBJ2-7, with D possibly being TRBD1 (6 bases). V dropped 1 base and J dropped 4 bases, with 14 bases sitting between them. This CDR3 contains 15 residues. Germline lookup yields CDR1 LGHNA and CDR2 YSLEER. The CDR3 sequence: CASSQGNGGAYEQYF. CDR3 nucleotides: TGCGCCAGCAGCCAAGGGAATGGGGGCGCTTACGAGCAGTACTTC.

This clonotype occurred a few times. V is TRBV6-2 or TRBV6-3 and J is TRBJ1-1; no clear D. CDR1 is MNHEY and CDR2 is SVGEGT in the germline V gene. V dropped 6 bases and J dropped 3 bases, with 11 bases sitting between them. The CDR3 totals 13 residues. This chain's CDR3 is CASSNTGYTEAFF. The CDR3 coding sequence is TGTGCCAGCAGCAATACGGGATACACTGAAGCTTTCTTT.

This clonotype was counted ten times or more. This chain connects TRBV27 to TRBJ2-1; no firm D call. CDR3 length equals 14 residues. CDR1 and CDR2 (germline): MNHEY, SMNVEV (reference sequence). V gave up 7 bases and J gave up 7 bases, with 17 bases separating them. The CDR3 is CASTSSPRPNEQFF. The CDR3 DNA follows: TGTGCCAGCACCTCCTCCCCACGCCCTAATGAGCAGTTCTTC.

This clonotype occurred many times. The chain is built from TRBV24-1 and TRBJ2-2; TRBD2 agrees at 10 bases. V lost 2 bases and J lost 1; bases outside the gene matches: 0. Germline V gene sequence: CDR1 KGHDR, CDR2 SFDVKD. The length of the CDR3 is 16 residues. This chain's CDR3 is CATSDWTSGNTGELFF. DNA of the CDR3: TGTGCCACCAGTGATTGGACTAGCGGGAACACCGGGGAGCTGTTTTTT.

The chain employs TRBV9 and TRBJ2-3; TRBD2 agrees at 7 bases. Germline V gene sequence: CDR1 SGDLS, CDR2 YYNGEE. Trimming at V came to 3 bases and at J to 1 base, leaving 5 bases not matched to a gene. This CDR3 contains 15 residues. The CDR3 region has the DNA TGTGCCAGCAGCGGACTAGCTATGGGCACAGATACGCAGTATTTT. Amino acids: CASSGLAMGTDTQYF.

This clonotype was seen repeatedly, ten times or more. V gene TRBV12-3 or TRBV12-4 combines with J gene TRBJ2-5; TRBD2 is a possible D gene (5 bases). The CDR3 contains 14 residues. The germline V and J ends were trimmed by 3 bases and 4 bases, with 12 bases remaining between them. The CDR3 bases are TGTGCCAGCAGTTTGGTGGTTCGGGGAGAGACCCAGTACTTC. Encoded protein: CASSLVVRGETQYF.

In its sample, this clonotype was seen a few times. The chain couples TRBV10-3 to TRBJ1-5; the D gene is possibly TRBD1 (6 bases). CDR1 is ENHRY, CDR2 SYGVKD, per germline. CDR3 length equals 14 residues. V lost 10 bases and J 5 bases, leaving 18 bases between the germline ends. The CDR3 loop is CARKGGRRDQPQHF. As DNA, the CDR3 is TGTGCCAGAAAGGGGGGAAGGAGGGATCAGCCCCAGCATTTT.

This clonotype has only a few counts. The chain carries TRBV7-2 and TRBJ2-5; D tentatively reads TRBD1 or TRBD2 (5 bases each). V was cut by 5 bases and J by 2 bases, with 18 bases left in between. This CDR3 region has 16 residues. Per the germline V gene, CDR1 is SGHTA and CDR2 is FQGNSA. The CDR3 DNA sequence: TGTGCCAGCAGCCACCGGGACGTCCCAACGCAAGAGACCCAGTACTTC. This sequence encodes CASSHRDVPTQETQYF.

This chain uses TRBV6-2 or TRBV6-3 with TRBJ2-3, with a weak D call TRBD2 (6 bases). CDR3 size: 20 residues. Germline V CDR1 and CDR2: MNHEY, SVGEGT. The V gene lost 7 bases and the J gene lost 5 bases, with 34 bases spanning the gap. As DNA, the CDR3 is TGTGCCAGCATCCCAAGGTGGGAGCTTCGCGTGGCGGGGACGAAAGATACGCAGTATTTT. Its translation is CASIPRWELRVAGTKDTQYF.

There are a few counts of this clonotype. The chain employs TRBV20-1 and TRBJ2-1, with D perhaps TRBD2 (6 bases). CDR1 and CDR2 from the germline V gene are DFQATT and SNEGSKA (reference sequence). This CDR3 has 14 residues. V was cut by 2 bases and J by 5 bases, with 13 bases left in between. CDR3 amino acids: CSARSGLQNNEQFF. In DNA, the CDR3 is TGCAGTGCTAGATCGGGACTTCAAAACAATGAGCAGTTCTTC.

Ten or more counts support this clonotype. The gene calls are TRBV9 and TRBJ2-2; no clear D gene. This CDR3 has 15 residues. The V gene's germline CDR1 is SGDLS and CDR2 YYNGEE. Trimming stripped 4 bases from V and 7 bases from J, with 17 bases between. In nucleotides, the CDR3 is TGTGCCAGCAGCATAAGACCGGGTCGAGACGGGGAGCTGTTTTTT. This translates into CASSIRPGRDGELFF.

The J gene is TRBJ2-3, the V gene TRBV20-1, with 13 nucleotides matching TRBD2. V lost 5 bases, J lost 5 bases, and 7 bases stayed unmatched. Germline CDR1 reads DFQATT; CDR2 reads SNEGSKA (reference sequence). The CDR3 is made up of 15 amino acids. CDR3 sequence: CSAHGLAGARDTQYF. CDR3 coding DNA: TGCAGTGCTCACGGACTAGCGGGAGCTAGAGATACGCAGTATTTT.

The chain carries TRBV6-2 or TRBV6-3 and TRBJ2-3; a possible D gene is TRBD2 (5 bases). Germline-derived CDR1 and CDR2 are MNHEY and SVGEGT. Trimming removed 2 bases from V and 3 bases from J, with 9 bases in between. CDR3 size: 14 residues. Here the CDR3 reads CASSYGSATDTQYF. The CDR3 region has the DNA TGTGCCAGCAGTTACGGGAGCGCGACAGATACGCAGTATTTT.